This TCR beta chain was sequenced during a study of blood T cells in healthy people across ages. Study observations and caveats: A roughly linear fall in TCR beta diversity per million T cells was seen with increasing age.

Primers used in a second PCR of roughly 7 to 11 cycles were a sample-barcoded 5' primer and a J-beta primer mix. A tag from a template-switch adaptor with 12 random nucleotides marked each cDNA molecule. CDR3-containing paired-end reads numbered at least 2.5 million in each sample. MiXCR was run by TCRdb on the 5' RACE reads, yielding one entry per CDR3 protein. This sample has approximately 1,000,000 distinct CDR3 sequences, with 35% to 45% found just once. With respect to this clonotype: Its specificity is unknown.

The germline V gene has CDR1 MDHEN and CDR2 SYDVKM. V gave up 2 bases and J gave up 10 bases, with 15 bases separating them. The CDR3 extends over 14 amino acids. Material for sequencing was blood. The source of this sequence is a man younger than 35 in good health. The chain has TRBV28 and TRBJ2-1; D might be TRBD2 (5 bases). In DNA form, the CDR3 reads TGTGCCAGCAGTTTACCCGCAGCGGCCCGGGAGCAGTTCTTC. The encoded protein is CASSLPAAAREQFF. Complete variable domain (other parts from reference TRBV28 and TRBJ2-1): DVKVTQSSRYLVKRTGEKVFLECVQDMDHENMFWYRQDPGLGLRLIYFSYDVKMKEKGDIPEGYSVSREKKERFSLILESASTNQTSMYLCASSLPAAAREQFFGPGTRLTVL.